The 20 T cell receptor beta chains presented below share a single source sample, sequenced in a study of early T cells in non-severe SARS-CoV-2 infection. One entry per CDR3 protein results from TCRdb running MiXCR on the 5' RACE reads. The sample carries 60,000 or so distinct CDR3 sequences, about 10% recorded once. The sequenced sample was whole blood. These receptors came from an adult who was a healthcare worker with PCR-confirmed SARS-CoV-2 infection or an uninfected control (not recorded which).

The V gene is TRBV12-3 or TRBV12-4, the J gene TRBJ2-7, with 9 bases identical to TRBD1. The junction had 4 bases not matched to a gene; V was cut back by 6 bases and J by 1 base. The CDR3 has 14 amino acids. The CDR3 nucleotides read TGTGCCAGCAGCAACAGGGGGCTGTCCTACGAGCAGTACTTC. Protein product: CASSNRGLSYEQYF.

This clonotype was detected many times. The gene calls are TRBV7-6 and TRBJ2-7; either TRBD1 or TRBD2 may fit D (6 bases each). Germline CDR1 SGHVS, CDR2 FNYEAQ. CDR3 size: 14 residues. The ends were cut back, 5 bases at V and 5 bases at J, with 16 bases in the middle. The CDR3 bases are TGTGCCAGCAGCAGTAGGGGGGTAGAGGACGAGCAGTACTTC. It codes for CASSSRGVEDEQYF.

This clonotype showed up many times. CDR3 residues: CASSLANEETQYF. The CDR3 region has the DNA TGTGCCAGCAGCTTGGCCAATGAGGAGACCCAGTACTTC. The V call is TRBV5-4, the J call TRBJ2-5; D is unclear. V lost 0 bases and J lost 5, with 8 bases in between. CDR3 size: 13 residues. CDR1 is SGHNT and CDR2 is YYREEE in the germline V gene (reference sequence).

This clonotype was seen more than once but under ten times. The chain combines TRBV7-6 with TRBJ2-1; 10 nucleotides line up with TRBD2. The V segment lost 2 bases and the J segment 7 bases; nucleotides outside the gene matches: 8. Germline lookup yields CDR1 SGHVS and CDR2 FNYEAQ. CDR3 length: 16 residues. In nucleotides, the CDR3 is TGTGCCAGCAGCTTAACCCTACTAGCGGGGAGGAATGAGCAGTTCTTC. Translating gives CASSLTLLAGRNEQFF.

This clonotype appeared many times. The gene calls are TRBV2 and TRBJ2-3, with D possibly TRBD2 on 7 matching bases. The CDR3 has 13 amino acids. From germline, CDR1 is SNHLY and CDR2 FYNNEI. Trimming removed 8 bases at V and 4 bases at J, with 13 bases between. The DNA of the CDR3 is TGTGCCAGCGCAACAGGGAGGGCAGATACGCAGTATTTT. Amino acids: CASATGRADTQYF.

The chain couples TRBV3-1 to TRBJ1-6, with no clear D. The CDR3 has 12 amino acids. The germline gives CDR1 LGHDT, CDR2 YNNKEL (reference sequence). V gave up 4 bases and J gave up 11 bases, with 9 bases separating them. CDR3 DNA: TGTGCCAGCAGCCGACTAATCACACCCCTCCACTTT. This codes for CASSRLITPLHF.

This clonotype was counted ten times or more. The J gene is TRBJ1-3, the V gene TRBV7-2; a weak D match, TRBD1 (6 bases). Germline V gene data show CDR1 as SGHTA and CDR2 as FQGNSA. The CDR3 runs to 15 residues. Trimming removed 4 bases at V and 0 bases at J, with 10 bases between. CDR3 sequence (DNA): TGTGCCAGCAGCTGGGCAGGGGCCTCTGGAAACACCATATATTTT. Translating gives CASSWAGASGNTIYF.

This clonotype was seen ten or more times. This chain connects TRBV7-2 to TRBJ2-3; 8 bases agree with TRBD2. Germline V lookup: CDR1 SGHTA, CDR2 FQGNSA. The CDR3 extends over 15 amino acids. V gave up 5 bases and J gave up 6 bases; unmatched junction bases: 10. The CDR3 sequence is CASSPSPGGGDTQYF. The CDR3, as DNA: TGTGCCAGCAGCCCTAGCCCCGGGGGGGGGGATACGCAGTATTTT.

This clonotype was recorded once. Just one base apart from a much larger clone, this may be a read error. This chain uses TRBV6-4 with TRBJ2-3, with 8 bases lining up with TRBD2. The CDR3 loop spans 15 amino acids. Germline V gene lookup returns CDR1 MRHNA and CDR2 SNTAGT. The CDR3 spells CASRDSGGGLDTQYF. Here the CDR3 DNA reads TGTGCCAGCAGAGACTCTGGCGGGGGGCTGGATACGCAGTATTTT.

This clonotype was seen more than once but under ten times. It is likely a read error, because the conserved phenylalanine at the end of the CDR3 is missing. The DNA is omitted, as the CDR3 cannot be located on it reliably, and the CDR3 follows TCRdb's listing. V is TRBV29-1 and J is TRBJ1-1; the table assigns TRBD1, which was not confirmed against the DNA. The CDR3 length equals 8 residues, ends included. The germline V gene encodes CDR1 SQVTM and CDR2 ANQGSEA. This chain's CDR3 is CSVGPLPA.

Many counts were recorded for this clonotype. The CDR3 protein is CASSSTQGGNSPLHF. The CDR3 nucleotides read TGTGCCAGCAGCTCCACGCAGGGGGGTAATTCACCCCTCCACTTT. J is TRBJ1-6 and V is TRBV7-2; 7 nucleotides line up with TRBD1. Germline CDR1 reads SGHTA; CDR2 reads FQGNSA. This CDR3 region has 15 residues. After removal of 4 bases from V and 6 bases from J, the junction contained 6 bases not matched to a gene.

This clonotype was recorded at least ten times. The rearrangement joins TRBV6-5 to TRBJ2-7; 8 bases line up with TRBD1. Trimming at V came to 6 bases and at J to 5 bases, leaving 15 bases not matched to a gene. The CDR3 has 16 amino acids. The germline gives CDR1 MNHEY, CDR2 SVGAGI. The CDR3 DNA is TGTGCCAGCAGCCCCTACCTGCGGACAGGGCAGAACGAGCAGTACTTC. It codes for CASSPYLRTGQNEQYF.

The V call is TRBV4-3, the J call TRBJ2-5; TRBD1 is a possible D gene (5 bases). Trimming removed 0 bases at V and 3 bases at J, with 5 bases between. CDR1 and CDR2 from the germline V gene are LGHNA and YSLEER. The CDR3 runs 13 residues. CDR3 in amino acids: CASSQDREETQYF. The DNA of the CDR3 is TGCGCCAGCAGCCAAGACAGGGAAGAGACCCAGTACTTC.

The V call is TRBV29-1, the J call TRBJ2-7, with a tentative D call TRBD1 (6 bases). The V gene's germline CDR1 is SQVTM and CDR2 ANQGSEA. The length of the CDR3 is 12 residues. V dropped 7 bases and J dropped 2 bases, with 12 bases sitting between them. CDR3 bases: TGCAGCGCCACGGACAGCCCCTACGAGCAGTACTTC. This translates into CSATDSPYEQYF.

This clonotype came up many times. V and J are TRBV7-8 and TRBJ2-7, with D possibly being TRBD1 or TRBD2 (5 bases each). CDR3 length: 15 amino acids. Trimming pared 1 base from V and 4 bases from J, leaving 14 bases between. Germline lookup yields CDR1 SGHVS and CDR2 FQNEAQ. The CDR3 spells CASSLERGPTYEQYF. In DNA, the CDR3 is TGTGCCAGCAGCTTAGAACGGGGCCCAACTTACGAGCAGTACTTC.

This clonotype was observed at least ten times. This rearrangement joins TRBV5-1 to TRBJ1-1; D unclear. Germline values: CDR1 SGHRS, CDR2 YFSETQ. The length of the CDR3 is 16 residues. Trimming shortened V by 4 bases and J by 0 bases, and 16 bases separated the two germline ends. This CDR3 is CASSPTVLKVNTEAFF. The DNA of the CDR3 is TGCGCCAGCAGCCCCACCGTATTGAAGGTGAACACTGAAGCTTTCTTT.

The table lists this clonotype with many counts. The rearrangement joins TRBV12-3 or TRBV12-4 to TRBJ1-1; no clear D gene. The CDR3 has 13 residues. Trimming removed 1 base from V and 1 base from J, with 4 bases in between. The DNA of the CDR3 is TGTGCCAGCAGTTTAGTCACGAACACTGAAGCTTTCTTT. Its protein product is CASSLVTNTEAFF.

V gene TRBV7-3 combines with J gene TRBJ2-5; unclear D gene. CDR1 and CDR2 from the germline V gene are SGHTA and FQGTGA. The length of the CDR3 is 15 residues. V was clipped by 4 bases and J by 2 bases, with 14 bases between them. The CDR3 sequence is CASSWTGQRQETQYF. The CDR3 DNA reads TGTGCCAGCAGCTGGACCGGGCAGAGGCAAGAGACCCAGTACTTC.

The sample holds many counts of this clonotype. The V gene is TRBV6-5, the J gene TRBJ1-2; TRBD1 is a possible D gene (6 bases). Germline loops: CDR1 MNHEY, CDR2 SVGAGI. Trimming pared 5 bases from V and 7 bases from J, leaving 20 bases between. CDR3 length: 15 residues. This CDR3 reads CASSQITLQGIGYTF. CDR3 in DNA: TGTGCCAGCAGTCAGATTACCCTACAGGGAATTGGCTACACCTTC.

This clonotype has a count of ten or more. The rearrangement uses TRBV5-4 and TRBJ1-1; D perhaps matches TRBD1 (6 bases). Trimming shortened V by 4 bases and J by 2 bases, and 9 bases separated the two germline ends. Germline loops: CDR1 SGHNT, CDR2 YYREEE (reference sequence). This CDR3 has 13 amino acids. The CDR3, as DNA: TGTGCCAGCAGCCTGACAGGTAACACTGAAGCTTTCTTT. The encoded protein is CASSLTGNTEAFF.